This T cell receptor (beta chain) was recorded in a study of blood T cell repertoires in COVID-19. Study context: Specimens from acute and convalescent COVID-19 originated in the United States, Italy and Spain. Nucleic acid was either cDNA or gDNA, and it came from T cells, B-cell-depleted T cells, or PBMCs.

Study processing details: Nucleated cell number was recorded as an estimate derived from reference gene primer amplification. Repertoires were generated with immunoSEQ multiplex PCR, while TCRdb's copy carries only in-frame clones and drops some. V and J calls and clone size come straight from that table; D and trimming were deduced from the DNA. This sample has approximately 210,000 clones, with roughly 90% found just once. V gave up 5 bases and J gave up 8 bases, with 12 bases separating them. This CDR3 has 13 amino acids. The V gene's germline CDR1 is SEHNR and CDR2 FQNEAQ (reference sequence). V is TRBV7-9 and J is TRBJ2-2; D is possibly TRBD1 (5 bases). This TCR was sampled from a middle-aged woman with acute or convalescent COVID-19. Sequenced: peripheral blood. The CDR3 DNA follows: TGTGCCAGCAGCCCCCGGACAAGAGGGGAGCTGTTTTTT. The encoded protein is CASSPRTRGELFF.